This TCR beta chain comes out of a study of cytomegalovirus exposure and HLA in healthy donors. Study results and caveats: The tendency of first-cohort TCR clusters to co-occur in the 120 or so validation repertoires emerged from a later analysis.

The approximately 120-subject validation cohort, separate from the roughly 700-subject first cohort, included the donors. This clone has just a few counts. Its matching antigen is unknown. The method was immunoSEQ multiplex PCR; TCRdb's version includes in-frame clones alone and lacks a portion of them. Found here are under 400,000 clones, about nine tenths of them singletons; the top ten hold 0.83%. This CDR3 region has 14 residues. Trimming removed 4 bases at V and 7 bases at J, with 14 bases between. Germline V lookup: CDR1 SNHLY, CDR2 FYNNEI. Sequencing was carried out using PBMCs. The TCR originated in a woman between 18 and 29 years old in good health and CMV-seronegative. The rearrangement uses TRBV2 and TRBJ1-5; tentatively, D is TRBD1 (5 bases). CDR3 amino acids: CASSGGRGRQPQHF. CDR3 coding DNA: TGTGCCAGCAGTGGAGGAAGGGGAAGGCAGCCCCAGCATTTT.